This TCR beta chain is from a study of T-cell memory formation after mild COVID-19. Notes on the study in general: The finding that pre-infection memory included some responding clones suggested that cross-reactive memory joined. There was no confirmation that second-wave clones peaking on day 37 were SARS-CoV-2 specific. A balance of CD4 and CD8 characterized clones contracting day 15 to 85, whereas later expanders leaned CD4+. The main location of contracting CD4+ clones was CM and EM, and that of contracting CD8+ clones was EMRA.

TCRdb independently ran MiXCR on the 5' RACE reads; one entry per CDR3 protein. This table holds fewer than 700,000 distinct CDR3 sequences, about a fifth found once. This clonotype came up a few times. Its antigen remains unknown. Sample: PBMCs or a T cell subset sorted from them (not recorded which). The receptor's source is an adult woman who had mild COVID-19 (a few samples of this study predate the infection). Cell type and time point are not known.

In nucleotides, the CDR3 is TGTGCCAGCAGTTCCCCACGTTTTCTGAACACTGAAGCTTTCTTT. This encodes CASSSPRFLNTEAFF. The rearrangement links TRBV6-5 to TRBJ1-1; D is ambiguous. The CDR3 consists of 15 residues. Trimming left V 4 bases short and J 0 bases short, with 12 bases between. The germline CDR1 and CDR2 sequences are MNHEY and SVGAGI.